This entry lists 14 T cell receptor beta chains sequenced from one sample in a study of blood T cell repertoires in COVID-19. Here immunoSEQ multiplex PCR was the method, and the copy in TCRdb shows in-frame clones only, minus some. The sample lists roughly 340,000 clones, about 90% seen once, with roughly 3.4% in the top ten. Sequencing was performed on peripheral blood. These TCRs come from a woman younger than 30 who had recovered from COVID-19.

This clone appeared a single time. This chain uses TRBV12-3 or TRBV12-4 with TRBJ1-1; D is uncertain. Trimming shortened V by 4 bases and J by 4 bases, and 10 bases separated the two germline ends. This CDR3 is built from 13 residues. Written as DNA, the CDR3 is TGTGCCAGCAGTTCCAAGCGGGGCACTGAAGCTTTCTTT. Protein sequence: CASSSKRGTEAFF.

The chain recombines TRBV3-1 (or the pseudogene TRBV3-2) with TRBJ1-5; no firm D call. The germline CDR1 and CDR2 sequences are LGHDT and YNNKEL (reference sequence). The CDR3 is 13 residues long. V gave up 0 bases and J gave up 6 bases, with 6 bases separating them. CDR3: CASSQDLAQPQHF. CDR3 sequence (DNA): TGTGCCAGCAGCCAAGATTTAGCTCAGCCCCAGCATTTT.

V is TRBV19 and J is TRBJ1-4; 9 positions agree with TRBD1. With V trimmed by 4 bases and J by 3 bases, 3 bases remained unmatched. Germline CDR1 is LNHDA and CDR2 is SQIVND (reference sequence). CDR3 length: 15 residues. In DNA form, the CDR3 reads TGTGCCAGTAGTACCGGACAGGGGCCTAATGAAAAACTGTTTTTT. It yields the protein CASSTGQGPNEKLFF.

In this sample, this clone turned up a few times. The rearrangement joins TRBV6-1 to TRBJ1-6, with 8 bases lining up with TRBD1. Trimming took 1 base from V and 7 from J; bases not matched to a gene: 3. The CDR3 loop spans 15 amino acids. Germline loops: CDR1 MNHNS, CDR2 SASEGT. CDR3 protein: CASSEGRQGNSPLHF. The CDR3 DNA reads TGTGCCAGCAGTGAAGGGAGACAGGGGAATTCACCCCTCCACTTT.

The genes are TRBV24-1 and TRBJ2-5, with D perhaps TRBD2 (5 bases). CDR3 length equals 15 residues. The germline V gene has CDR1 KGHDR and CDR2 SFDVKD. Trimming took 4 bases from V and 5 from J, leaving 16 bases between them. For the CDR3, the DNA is TGTGCCACCAGTGACTCCGTTTACCGAGGGGAGACCCAGTACTTC. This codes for CATSDSVYRGETQYF.

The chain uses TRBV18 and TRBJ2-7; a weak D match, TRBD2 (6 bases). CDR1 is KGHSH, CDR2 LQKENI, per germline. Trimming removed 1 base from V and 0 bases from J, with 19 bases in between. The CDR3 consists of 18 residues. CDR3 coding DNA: TGTGCCAGCTCACCACAAACCTCGATTAGCGGAGACTCCTACGAGCAGTACGTC. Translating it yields CASSPQTSISGDSYEQYV.

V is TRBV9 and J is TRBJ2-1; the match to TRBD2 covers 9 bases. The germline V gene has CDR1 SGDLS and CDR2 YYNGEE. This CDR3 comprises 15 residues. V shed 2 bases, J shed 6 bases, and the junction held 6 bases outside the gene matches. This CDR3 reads CASSVGASGANEQFF. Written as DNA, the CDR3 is TGTGCCAGCAGCGTGGGGGCTAGCGGGGCCAATGAGCAGTTCTTC.

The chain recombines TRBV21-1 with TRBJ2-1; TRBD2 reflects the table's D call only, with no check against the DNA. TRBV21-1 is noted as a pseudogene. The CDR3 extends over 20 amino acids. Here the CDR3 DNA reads TGTGCCAGCAGCAAAGTGGGTCGGGTTCCTTTCCCCAGCTCCTACAATGAGCAGTTCTTC. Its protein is CASSKVGRVPFPSSYNEQFF.

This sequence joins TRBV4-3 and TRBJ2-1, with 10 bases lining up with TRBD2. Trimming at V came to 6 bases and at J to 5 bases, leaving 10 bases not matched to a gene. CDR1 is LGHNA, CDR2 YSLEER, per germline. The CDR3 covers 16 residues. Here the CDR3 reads CASSHLAGALDNEQFF. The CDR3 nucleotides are TGCGCCAGCAGTCACCTAGCGGGAGCCCTGGACAATGAGCAGTTCTTC.

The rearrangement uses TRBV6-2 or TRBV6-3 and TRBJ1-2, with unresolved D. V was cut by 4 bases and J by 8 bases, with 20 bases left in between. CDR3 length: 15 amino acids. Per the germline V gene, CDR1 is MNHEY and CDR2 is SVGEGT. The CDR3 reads CASSLSVGALIGYTF. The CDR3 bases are TGTGCCAGCAGTTTAAGCGTAGGCGCACTTATCGGCTACACCTTC.

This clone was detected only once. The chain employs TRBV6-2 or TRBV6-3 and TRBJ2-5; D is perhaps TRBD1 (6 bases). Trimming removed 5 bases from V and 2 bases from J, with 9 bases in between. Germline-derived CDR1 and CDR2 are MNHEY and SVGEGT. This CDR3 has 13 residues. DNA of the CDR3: TGTGCCAGCAGTAGACAGGAACAAGAGACCCAGTACTTC. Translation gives CASSRQEQETQYF.

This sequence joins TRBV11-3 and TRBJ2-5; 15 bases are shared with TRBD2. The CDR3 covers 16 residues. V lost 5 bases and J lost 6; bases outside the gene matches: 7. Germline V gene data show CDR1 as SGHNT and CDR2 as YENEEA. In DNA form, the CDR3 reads TGTGCCAGCAGCCCGCGGACTAGCGGGAGGGTGCAGACCCAGTACTTC. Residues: CASSPRTSGRVQTQYF.

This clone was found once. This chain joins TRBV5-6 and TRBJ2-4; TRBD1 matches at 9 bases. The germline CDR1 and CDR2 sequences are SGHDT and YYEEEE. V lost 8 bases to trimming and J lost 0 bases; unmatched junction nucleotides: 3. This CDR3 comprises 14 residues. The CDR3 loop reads CARYRGLAKNIQYF. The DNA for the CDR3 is TGTGCCAGGTACAGGGGGCTAGCCAAAAACATTCAGTACTTC.

In nucleotides, the CDR3 is TGTGCCAGCAGCTTAAGGGGACTAGCGGGAGGCACCTCCTACAATGAGCAGTTCTTC. It encodes CASSLRGLAGGTSYNEQFF. The chain has TRBV7-8 and TRBJ2-1, with 15 bases lining up with TRBD2. Germline loops: CDR1 SGHVS, CDR2 FQNEAQ. The CDR3 runs 19 residues. V gave up 2 bases and J gave up 0 bases; unmatched junction bases: 5.